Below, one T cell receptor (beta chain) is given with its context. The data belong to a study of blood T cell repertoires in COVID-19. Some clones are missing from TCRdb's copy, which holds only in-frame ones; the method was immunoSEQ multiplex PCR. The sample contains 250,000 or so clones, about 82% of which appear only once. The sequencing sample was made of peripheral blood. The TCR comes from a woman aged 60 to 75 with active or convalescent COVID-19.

The CDR3 region is CASSLGLKGRQFF. CDR3 DNA: TGTGCCAGCAGTTTAGGCCTTAAGGGGCGACAGTTCTTC. J is TRBJ2-1 and V is TRBV12-3 or TRBV12-4, with D possibly being TRBD1 (5 bases). The CDR3 loop spans 13 amino acids. Trimming took off 1 base at V and 13 bases at J, with 14 bases between the two ends.